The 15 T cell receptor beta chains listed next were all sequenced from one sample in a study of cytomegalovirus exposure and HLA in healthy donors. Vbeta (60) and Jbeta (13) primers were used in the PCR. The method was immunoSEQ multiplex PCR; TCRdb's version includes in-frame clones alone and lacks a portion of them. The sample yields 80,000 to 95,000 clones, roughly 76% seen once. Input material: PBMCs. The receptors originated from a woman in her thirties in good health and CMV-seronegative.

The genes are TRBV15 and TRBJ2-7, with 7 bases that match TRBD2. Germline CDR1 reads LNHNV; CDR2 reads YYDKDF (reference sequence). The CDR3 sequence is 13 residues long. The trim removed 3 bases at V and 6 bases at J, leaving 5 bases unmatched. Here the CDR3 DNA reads TGTGCCACCAGCAGGATTCCGGGGGGCGAGCAGTACTTC. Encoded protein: CATSRIPGGEQYF. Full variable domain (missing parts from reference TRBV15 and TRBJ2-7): DAMVIQNPRYQVTQFGKPVTLSCSQTLNHNVMYWYQQKSSQAPKLLFHYYDKDFNNEADTPDNFQSRRPNTSFCFLDIRSPGLGDTAMYLCATSRIPGGEQYFGPGTRLTVT.

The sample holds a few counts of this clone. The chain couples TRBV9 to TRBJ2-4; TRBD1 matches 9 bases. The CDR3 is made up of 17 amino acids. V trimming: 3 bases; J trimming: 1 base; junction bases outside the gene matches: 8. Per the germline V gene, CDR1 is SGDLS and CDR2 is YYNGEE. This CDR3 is CASSAARGQGAKNIQYF. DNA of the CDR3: TGTGCCAGCAGCGCCGCGAGAGGACAGGGGGCCAAAAACATTCAGTACTTC.

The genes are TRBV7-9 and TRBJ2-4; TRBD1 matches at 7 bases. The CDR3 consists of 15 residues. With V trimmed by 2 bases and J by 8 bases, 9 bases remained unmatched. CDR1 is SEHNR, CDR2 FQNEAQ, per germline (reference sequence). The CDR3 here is CASSLPDRPPDIQYF. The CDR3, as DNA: TGTGCCAGCAGCTTACCGGACAGGCCGCCAGACATTCAGTACTTC.

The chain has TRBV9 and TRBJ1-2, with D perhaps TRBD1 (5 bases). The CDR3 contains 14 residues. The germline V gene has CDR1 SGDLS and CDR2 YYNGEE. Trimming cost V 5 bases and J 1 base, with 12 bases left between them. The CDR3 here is CASSLGPSNYGYTF. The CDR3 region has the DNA TGTGCCAGCAGTTTGGGGCCGAGTAACTATGGCTACACCTTC.

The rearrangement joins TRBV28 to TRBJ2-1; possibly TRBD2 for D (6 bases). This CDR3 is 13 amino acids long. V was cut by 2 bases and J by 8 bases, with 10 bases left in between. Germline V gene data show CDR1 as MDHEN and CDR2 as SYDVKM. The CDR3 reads CASSLGRDYEQFF. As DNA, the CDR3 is TGTGCCAGCAGTTTAGGGCGGGACTATGAGCAGTTCTTC.

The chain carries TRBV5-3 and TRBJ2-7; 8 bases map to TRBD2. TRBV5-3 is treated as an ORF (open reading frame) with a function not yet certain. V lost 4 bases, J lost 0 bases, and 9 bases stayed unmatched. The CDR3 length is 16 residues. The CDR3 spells CARSGRGGGSSYEQYF. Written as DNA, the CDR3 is TGTGCCAGAAGCGGTCGGGGGGGCGGTAGCTCCTACGAGCAGTACTTC.

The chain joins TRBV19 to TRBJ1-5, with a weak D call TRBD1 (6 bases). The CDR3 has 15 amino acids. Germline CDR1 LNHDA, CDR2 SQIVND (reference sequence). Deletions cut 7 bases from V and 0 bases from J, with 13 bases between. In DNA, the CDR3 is TGTGCCAGTACCGTGACAGGACCTAGCAATCAGCCCCAGCATTTT. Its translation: CASTVTGPSNQPQHF.

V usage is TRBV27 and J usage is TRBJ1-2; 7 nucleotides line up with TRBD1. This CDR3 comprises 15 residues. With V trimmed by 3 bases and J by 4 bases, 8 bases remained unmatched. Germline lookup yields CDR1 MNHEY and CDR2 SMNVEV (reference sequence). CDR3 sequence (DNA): TGTGCCAGCAGTTTTTCGGACAGGTTAGGCTATGGCTACACCTTC. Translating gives CASSFSDRLGYGYTF.

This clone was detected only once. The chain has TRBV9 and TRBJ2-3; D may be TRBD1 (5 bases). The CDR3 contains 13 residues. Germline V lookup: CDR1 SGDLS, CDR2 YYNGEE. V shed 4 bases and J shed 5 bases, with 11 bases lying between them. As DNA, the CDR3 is TGTGCCAGCAGCCCCAGGGTGGGAGATACGCAGTATTTT. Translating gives CASSPRVGDTQYF.

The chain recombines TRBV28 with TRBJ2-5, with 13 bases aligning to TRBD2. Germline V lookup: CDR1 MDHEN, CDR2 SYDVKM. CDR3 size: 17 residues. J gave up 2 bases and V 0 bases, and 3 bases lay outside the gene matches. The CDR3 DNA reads TGTGCCAGCAGTTTATGGGGGACTAGCGGGACTCAAGAGACCCAGTACTTC. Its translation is CASSLWGTSGTQETQYF.

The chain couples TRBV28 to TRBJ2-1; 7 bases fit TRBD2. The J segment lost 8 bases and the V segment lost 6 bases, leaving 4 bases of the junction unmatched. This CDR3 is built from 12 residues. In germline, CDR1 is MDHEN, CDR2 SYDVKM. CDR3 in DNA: TGTGCCAGCAGGGGCACTAGCGATGAGCAGTTCTTC. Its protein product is CASRGTSDEQFF.

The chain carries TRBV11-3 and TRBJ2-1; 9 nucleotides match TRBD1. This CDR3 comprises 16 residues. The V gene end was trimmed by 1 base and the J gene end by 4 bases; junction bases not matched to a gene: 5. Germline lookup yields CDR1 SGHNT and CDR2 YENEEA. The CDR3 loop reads CASSLAGTGMYNEQFF. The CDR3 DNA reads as TGTGCCAGCAGCTTAGCCGGGACAGGGATGTACAATGAGCAGTTCTTC.

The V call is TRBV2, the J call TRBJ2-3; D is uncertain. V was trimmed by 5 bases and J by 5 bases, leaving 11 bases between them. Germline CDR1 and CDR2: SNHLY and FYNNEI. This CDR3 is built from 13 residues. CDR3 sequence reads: CASSPNSQDTQYF. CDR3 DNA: TGTGCCAGCAGTCCCAACAGTCAAGATACGCAGTATTTT.

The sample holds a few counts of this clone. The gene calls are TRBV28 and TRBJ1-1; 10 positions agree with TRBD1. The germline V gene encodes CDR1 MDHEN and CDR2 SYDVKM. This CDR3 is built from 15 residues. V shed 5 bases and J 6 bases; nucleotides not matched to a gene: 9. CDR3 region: CASSPLTGGKAEAFF. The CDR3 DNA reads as TGTGCCAGCAGTCCCCTGACAGGGGGCAAGGCTGAAGCTTTCTTT.

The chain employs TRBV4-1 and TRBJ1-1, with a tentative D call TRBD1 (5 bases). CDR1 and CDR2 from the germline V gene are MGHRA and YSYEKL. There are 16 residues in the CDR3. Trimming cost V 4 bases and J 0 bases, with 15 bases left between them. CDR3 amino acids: CASSRPPGGVNTEAFF. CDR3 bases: TGCGCCAGCAGCCGACCACCCGGGGGTGTGAACACTGAAGCTTTCTTT.